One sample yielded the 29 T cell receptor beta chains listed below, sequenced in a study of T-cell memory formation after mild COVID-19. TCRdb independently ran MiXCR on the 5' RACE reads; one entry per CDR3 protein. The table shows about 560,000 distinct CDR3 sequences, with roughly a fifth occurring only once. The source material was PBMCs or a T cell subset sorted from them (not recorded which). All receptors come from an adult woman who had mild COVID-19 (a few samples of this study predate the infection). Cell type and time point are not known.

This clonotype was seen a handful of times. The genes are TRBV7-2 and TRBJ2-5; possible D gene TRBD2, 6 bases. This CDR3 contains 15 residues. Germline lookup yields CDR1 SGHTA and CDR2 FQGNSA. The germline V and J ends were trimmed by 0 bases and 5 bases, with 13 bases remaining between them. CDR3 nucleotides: TGTGCCAGCAGCTTAGCATACTGGGCGGGGGAGACCCAGTACTTC. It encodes CASSLAYWAGETQYF.

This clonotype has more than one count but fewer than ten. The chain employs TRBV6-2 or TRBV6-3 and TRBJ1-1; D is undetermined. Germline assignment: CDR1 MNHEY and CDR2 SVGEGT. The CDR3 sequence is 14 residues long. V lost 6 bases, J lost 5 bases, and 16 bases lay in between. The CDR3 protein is CASRTGRVGTEAFF. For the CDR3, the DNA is TGTGCCAGCAGAACCGGACGGGTAGGGACTGAAGCTTTCTTT.

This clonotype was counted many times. As DNA, the CDR3 is TGCGCCAGCAGCTTAAATCCGGGACAGATGGAGAATACGCAGTATTTT. This encodes CASSLNPGQMENTQYF. V is TRBV5-1 and J is TRBJ2-3, with 7 bases identical to TRBD1. Germline values: CDR1 SGHRS, CDR2 YFSETQ. Germline trimming cut 2 bases from V and 7 bases from J; bases unmatched to any gene: 13. This CDR3 is 16 amino acids long.

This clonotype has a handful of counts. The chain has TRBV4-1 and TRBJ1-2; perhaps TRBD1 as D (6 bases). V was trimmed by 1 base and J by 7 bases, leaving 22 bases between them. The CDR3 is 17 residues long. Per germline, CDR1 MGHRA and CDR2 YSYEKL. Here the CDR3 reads CASSQVPRGARLGGYTF. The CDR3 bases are TGCGCCAGCAGCCAAGTGCCCAGGGGCGCGCGTCTGGGTGGCTACACCTTC.

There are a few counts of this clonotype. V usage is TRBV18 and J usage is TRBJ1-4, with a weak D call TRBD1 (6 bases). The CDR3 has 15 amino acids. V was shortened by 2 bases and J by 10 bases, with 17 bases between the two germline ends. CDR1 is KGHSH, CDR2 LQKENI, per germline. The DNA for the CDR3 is TGTGCCAGCTCACCAAGGACAGCTACCGGGGGAAAACTGTTTTTT. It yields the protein CASSPRTATGGKLFF.

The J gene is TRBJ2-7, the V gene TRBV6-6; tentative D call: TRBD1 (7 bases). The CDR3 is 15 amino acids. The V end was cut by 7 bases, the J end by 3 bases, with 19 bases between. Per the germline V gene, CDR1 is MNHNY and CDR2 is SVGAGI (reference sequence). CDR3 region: CASTDQGTAGYEQYF. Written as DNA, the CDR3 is TGTGCCAGCACCGATCAAGGGACAGCGGGCTACGAGCAGTACTTC.

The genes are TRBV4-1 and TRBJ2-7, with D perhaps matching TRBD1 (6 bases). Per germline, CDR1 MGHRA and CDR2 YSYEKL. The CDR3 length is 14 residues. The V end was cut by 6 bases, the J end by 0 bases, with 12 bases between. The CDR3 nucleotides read TGCGCCAGCAGACTCGGACAGAGCTCCTACGAGCAGTACTTC. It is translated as CASRLGQSSYEQYF.

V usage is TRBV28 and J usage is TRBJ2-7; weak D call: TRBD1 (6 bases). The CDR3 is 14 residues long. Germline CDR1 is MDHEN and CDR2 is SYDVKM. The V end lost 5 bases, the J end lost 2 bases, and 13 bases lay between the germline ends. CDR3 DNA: TGTGCCAGCAGTACCCCCTGGGACACCTACGAGCAGTACTTC. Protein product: CASSTPWDTYEQYF.

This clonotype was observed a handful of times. The CDR3 coding sequence is TGCAGTGCCCCCGGGGCTAGAGGGCCTCAAGAGACCCAGTACTTC. Translation gives CSAPGARGPQETQYF. This chain joins TRBV20-1 and TRBJ2-5; D tentatively fits TRBD1 or TRBD2 (5 bases each). Trimming removed 6 bases at V and 2 bases at J, with 19 bases between. CDR1 is DFQATT and CDR2 is SNEGSKA in the germline V gene (reference sequence). The CDR3 length is 15 residues.

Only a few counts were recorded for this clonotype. The DNA of the CDR3 is TGTGCCAGCTCGACCGCGGGGTCTGAAGCTTTCTTT. Residues: CASSTAGSEAFF. The chain carries TRBV18 and TRBJ1-1; the D is unclear. The CDR3 covers 12 residues. The ends were cut back, 6 bases at V and 6 bases at J, with 11 bases in the middle. CDR1 and CDR2 (germline): KGHSH, LQKENI.

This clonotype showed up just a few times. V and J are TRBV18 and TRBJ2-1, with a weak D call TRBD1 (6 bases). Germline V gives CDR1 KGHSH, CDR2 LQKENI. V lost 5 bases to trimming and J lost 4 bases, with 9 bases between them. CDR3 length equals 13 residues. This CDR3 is CASSRTGYNEQFF. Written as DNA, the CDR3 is TGTGCCAGCTCAAGAACAGGGTACAATGAGCAGTTCTTC.

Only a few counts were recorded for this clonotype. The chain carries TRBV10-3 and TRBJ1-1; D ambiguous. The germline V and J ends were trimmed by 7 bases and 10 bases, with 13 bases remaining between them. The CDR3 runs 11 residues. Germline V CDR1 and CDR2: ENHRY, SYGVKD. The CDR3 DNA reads TGTGCCATCAAACGGGAAGATATAGCTTTCTTT. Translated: CAIKREDIAFF.

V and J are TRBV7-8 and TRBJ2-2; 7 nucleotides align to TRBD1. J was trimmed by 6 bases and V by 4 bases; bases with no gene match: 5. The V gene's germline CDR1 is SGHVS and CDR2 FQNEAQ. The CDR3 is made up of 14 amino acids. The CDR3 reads CASSWGQTAGELFF. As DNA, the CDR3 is TGTGCCAGCAGCTGGGGACAGACCGCCGGGGAGCTGTTTTTT.

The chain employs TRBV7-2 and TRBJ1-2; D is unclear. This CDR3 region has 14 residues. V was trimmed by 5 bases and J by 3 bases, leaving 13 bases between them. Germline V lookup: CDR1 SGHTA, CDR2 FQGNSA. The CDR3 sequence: CASSQMADYYGYTF. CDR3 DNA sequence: TGTGCCAGCAGCCAAATGGCAGACTACTATGGCTACACCTTC.

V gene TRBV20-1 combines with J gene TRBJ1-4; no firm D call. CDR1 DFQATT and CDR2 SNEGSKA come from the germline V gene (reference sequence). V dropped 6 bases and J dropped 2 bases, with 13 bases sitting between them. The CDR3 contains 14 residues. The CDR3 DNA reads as TGCAGTGCGGCGAGAGGGCCGACTAATGAAAAACTGTTTTTT. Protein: CSAARGPTNEKLFF.

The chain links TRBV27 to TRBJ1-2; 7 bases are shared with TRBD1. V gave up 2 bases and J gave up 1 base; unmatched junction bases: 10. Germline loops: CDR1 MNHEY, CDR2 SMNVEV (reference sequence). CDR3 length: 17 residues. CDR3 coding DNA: TGTGCCAGCAGTTTAAAGGGGGCGGCGAGGGGTAACTATGGCTACACCTTC. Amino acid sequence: CASSLKGAARGNYGYTF.

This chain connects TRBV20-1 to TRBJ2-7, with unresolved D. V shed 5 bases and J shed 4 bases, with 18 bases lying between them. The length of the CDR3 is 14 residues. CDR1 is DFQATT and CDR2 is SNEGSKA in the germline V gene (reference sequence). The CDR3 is CSASPQSTPYEQYF. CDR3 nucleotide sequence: TGCAGTGCTTCCCCTCAATCAACCCCGTACGAGCAGTACTTC.

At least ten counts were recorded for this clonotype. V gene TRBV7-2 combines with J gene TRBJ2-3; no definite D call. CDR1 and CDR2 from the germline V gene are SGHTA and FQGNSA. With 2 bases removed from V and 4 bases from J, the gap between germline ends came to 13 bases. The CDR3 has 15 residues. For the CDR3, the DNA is TGTGCCAGCAGCTTAACCCGGCAGGCGGCAGATACGCAGTATTTT. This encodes CASSLTRQAADTQYF.

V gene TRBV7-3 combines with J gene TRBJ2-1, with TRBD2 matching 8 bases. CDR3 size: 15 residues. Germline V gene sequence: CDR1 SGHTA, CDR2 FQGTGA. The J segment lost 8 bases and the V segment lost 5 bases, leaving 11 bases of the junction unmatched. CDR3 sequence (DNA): TGTGCCAGCAGCGCCGCGGGGGGCGCACGATATGAGCAGTTCTTC. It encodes CASSAAGGARYEQFF.

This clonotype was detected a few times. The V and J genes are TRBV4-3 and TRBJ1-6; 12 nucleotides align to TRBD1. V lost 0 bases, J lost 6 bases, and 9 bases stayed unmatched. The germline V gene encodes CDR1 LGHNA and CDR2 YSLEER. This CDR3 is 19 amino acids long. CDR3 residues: CASSQDPGQGAISNSPLHF. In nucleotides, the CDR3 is TGCGCCAGCAGCCAAGATCCGGGACAGGGGGCGATCTCTAATTCACCCCTCCACTTT.

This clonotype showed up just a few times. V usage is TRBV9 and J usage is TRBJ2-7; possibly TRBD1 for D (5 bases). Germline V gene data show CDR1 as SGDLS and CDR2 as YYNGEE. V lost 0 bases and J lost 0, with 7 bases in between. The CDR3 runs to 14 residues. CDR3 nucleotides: TGTGCCAGCAGCGTAGCCGACAGCTCCTACGAGCAGTACTTC. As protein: CASSVADSSYEQYF.

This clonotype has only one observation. The CDR3, as DNA: TGTGCCAGCAGCCAACGATACTCGACAGGGCAAGGCTACACCTTC. Protein: CASSQRYSTGQGYTF. The genes are TRBV3-1 and TRBJ1-2; 7 bases map to TRBD1. CDR1 and CDR2 (germline): LGHDT, YNNKEL (reference sequence). The CDR3 has 15 amino acids. The V segment lost 2 bases and the J segment 8 bases; nucleotides outside the gene matches: 11.

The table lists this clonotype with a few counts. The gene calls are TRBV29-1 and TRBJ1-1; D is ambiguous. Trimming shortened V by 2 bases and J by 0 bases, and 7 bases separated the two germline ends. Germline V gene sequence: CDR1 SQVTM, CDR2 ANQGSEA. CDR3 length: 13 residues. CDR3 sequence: CSVERRMNTEAFF. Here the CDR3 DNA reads TGCAGCGTTGAACGCAGGATGAACACTGAAGCTTTCTTT.

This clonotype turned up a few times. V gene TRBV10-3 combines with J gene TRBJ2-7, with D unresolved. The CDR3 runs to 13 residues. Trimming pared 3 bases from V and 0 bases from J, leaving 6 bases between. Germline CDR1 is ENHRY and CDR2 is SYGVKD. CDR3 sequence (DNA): TGTGCCATCAGTGAACCCTCCTCCTACGAGCAGTACTTC. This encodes CAISEPSSYEQYF.

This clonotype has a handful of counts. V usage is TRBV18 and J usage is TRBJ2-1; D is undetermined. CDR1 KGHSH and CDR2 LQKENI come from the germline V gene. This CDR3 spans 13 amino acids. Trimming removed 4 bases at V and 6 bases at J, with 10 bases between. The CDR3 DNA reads TGTGCCAGCTCACTAATCAGCCCCAATGAGCAGTTCTTC. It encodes CASSLISPNEQFF.

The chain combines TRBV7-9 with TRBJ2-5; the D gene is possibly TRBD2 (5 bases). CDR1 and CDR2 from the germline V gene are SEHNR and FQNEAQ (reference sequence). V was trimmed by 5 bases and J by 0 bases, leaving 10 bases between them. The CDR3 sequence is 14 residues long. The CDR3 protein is CASSRAGYQETQYF. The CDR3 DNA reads TGTGCCAGCAGCCGGGCGGGCTACCAAGAGACCCAGTACTTC.

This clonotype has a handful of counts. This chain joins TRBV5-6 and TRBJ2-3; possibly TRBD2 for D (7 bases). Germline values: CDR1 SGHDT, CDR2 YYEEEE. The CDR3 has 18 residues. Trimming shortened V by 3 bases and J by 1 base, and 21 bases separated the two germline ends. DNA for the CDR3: TGTGCCAGCAGCTGGGGGCCAATACTAGCGAATCGCACAGATACGCAGTATTTT. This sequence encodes CASSWGPILANRTDTQYF.

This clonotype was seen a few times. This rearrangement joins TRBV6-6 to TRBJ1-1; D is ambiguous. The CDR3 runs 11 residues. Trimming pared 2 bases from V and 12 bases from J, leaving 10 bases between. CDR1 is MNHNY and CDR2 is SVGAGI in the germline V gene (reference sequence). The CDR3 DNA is TGTGCCAGCAGTTACACCTCGGGGACTTTCTTT. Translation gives CASSYTSGTFF.

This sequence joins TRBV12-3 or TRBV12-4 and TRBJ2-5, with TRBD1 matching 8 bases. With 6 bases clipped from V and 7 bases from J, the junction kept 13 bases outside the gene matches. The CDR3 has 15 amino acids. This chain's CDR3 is CASRPRGQDPGTQYF. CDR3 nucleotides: TGTGCCAGCAGGCCCCGGGGACAGGACCCAGGGACCCAGTACTTC.